Sequencing of this TCR beta chain was carried out in a study of blood T cell repertoires in COVID-19. About the study: There were acute and convalescent COVID-19 samples, and they came from the United States, Italy and Spain. PBMCs, B-cell-depleted T cells, or T cells provided the cDNA or gDNA that made up the material.

Original handling: Researchers report that nucleated cell counts were estimated from reference gene primer amplification. Produced via immunoSEQ multiplex PCR; TCRdb's table is partial and in-frame only. V and J calls and clone size follow that table, whereas D and trimming were derived from the DNA. The profile covers 150,000 or so clones, with around 88% appearing a single time and approximately 10% taken by the ten largest. V was shortened by 1 base and J by 1 base, with 10 bases between the two germline ends. The CDR3 has 15 amino acids. Germline lookup yields CDR1 MNHNS and CDR2 SASEGT. The origin of this receptor is a man between 45 and 60 years old with acute or convalescent COVID-19. The rearrangement uses TRBV6-1 and TRBJ1-2; no definite D call. Sequences were obtained from peripheral blood. The CDR3 loop is CASSEGTQHNYGYTF. DNA for the CDR3: TGTGCCAGCAGTGAAGGGACTCAACATAACTATGGCTACACCTTC.